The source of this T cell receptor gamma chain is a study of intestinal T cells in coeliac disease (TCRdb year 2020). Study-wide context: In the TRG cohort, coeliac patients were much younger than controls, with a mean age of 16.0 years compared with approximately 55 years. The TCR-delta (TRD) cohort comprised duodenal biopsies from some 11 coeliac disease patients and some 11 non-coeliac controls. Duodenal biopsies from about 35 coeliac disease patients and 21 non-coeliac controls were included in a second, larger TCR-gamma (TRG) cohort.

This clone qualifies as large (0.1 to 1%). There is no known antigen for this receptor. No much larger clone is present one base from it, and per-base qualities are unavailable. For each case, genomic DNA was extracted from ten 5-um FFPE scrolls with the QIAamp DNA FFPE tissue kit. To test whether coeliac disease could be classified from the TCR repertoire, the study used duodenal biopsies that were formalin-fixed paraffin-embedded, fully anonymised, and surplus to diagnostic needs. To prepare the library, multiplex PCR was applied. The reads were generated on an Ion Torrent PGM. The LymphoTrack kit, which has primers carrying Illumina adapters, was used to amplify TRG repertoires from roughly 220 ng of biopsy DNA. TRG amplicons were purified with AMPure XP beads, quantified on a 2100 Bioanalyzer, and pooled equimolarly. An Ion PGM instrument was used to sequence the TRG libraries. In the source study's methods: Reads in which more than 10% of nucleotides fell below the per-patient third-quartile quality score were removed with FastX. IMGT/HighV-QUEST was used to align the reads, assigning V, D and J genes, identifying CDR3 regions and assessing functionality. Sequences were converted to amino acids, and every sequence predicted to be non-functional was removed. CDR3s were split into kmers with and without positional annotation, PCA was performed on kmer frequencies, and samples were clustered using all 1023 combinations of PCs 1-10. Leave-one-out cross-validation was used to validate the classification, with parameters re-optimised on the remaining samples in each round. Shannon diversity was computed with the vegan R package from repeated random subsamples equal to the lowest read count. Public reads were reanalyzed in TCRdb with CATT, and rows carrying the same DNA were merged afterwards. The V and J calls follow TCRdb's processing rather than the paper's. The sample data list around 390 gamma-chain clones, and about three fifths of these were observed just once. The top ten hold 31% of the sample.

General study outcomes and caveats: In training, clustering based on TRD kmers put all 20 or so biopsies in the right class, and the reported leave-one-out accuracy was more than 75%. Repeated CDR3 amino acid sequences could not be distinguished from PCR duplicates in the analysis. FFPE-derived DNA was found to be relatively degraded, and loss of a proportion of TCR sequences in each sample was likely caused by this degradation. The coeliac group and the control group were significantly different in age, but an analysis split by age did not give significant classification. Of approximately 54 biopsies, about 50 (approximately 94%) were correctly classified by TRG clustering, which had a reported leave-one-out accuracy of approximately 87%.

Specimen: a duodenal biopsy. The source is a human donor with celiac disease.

CDR3 sequence: CAAWDRNYYKKLF. The bases read TGTGCTGCGTGGGATCGGAATTATTATAAGAAACTCTTT. This receptor chain uses TRGV10 and TRGJ1 or TRGJ2. TRGV10 is marked as an open reading frame, function uncertain. From the cysteine up to the phenylalanine, the CDR3 has a length of 13 residues. Only the CDR3 DNA is retained, 39 bases long and in frame from the first base. The germline V and J ends show losses of 8 bases and 0 bases respectively, and no gene match explains 5 bases of the junction.